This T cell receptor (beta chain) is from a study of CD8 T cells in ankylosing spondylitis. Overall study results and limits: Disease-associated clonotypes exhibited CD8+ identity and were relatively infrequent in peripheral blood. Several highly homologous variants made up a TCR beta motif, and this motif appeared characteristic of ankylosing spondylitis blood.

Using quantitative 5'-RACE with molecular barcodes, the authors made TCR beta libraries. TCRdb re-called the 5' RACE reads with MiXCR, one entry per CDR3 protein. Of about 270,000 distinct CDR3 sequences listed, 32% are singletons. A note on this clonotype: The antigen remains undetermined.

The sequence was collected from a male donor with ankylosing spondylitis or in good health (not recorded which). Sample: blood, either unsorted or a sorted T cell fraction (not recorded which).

The CDR3 is CASRASGGTTKNTGELFF. The CDR3 DNA reads TGCGCCAGCAGGGCTAGCGGGGGCACAACGAAGAACACCGGGGAGCTGTTTTTT. The rearrangement joins TRBV10-2 to TRBJ2-2; the match to TRBD2 covers 10 bases. CDR1 WSHSY and CDR2 SAAADI come from the germline V gene. This CDR3 comprises 18 residues. With 6 bases clipped from V and 1 base from J, the junction kept 11 bases outside the gene matches.